These 3 T cell receptor beta chains were all obtained from the same sample, sequenced in a study of T cell changes during pregnancy in multiple sclerosis. Data came from immunoSEQ multiplex PCR; TCRdb stores just in-frame clones and leaves some out. The table records around 75,000 clones, about 90% of them present only once. The source was peripheral blood, collected in the first trimester of pregnancy. These receptors all stem from a female donor in good health, enrolled as a control in a pregnancy study.

The rearrangement joins TRBV7-9 to TRBJ1-5, with 9 nucleotides matching TRBD1. Germline V gene data show CDR1 as SEHNR and CDR2 as FQNEAQ (reference sequence). This CDR3 spans 13 amino acids. After removal of 5 bases from V and 7 bases from J, the junction contained 3 bases not matched to a gene. This chain's CDR3 is CASSVGQGQPQHF. CDR3 sequence (DNA): TGTGCCAGCAGCGTCGGACAGGGGCAGCCCCAGCATTTT.

This chain connects TRBV7-9 to TRBJ2-1; 10 nucleotides line up with TRBD1. Germline V gives CDR1 SEHNR, CDR2 FQNEAQ (reference sequence). The CDR3 spans 15 residues. Losses at the gene ends were 3 bases for V and 1 base for J; bases not matched to a gene: 0. The CDR3 coding sequence is TGTGCCAGCAGCTTGGGACAGGGGTCCTACAATGAGCAGTTCTTC. It is translated as CASSLGQGSYNEQFF. The full variable domain, rest sourced from reference TRBV7-9 and TRBJ2-1, is DTGVSQNPRHKITKRGQNVTFRCDPISEHNRLYWYRQTLGQGPEFLTYFQNEAQLEKSRLLSDRFSAERPKGSFSTLEIQRTEQGDSAMYLCASSLGQGSYNEQFFGPGTRLTVL.

This clone was picked up one time. The chain combines TRBV6-4 with TRBJ2-7, with 10 bases lining up with TRBD1. CDR3 size: 16 residues. The germline V gene encodes CDR1 MRHNA and CDR2 SNTAGT. The junction had 10 bases not matched to a gene; V was cut back by 4 bases and J by 4 bases. The CDR3 sequence is CASSVPTGTGVYEQYF. The CDR3 nucleotides are TGTGCCAGCAGTGTTCCTACCGGGACAGGGGTTTACGAGCAGTACTTC.